This TCR beta chain was found in a study of radiation and T cells in renal cell carcinoma. Treatment described: treatment-naive control, cytoreductive nephrectomy. The table came from immunoSEQ multiplex PCR; TCRdb's copy has only in-frame clones and leaves some out. The data show 10,000 or so clones, 50% to 65% seen once. In the case of this clone: What it binds is unknown.

The study, taken as a whole, reports: Irradiated tumors had higher TCR clonality than control tumors. Irradiated tumors held more dominant CDR3 motifs than control tumors. Sampling covered only about 0.97 g of each tumor.

There are 16 residues in the CDR3. The V gene lost 1 base and the J gene lost 0 bases, with 10 bases spanning the gap. Germline-derived CDR1 and CDR2 are LGHNA and YSLEER. V and J are TRBV4-3 and TRBJ1-3; D is ambiguous. The sequences come from tumor tissue, collected from a patient whose treatment was nephrectomy without radiotherapy. This clonotype was sampled from a man aged 40-50 years with renal cell carcinoma. CDR3 amino acids: CASSQGTGFSGNTIYF. The CDR3 DNA sequence: TGCGCCAGCAGCCAAGGGACGGGTTTCTCTGGAAACACCATATATTTT.